The clone carrying this T cell receptor (beta chain) occurred many times. This sample is drawn from a study of T-cell reconstitution after alpha-beta-depleted transplantation in children. The authors prepared the TCRbeta library with unique molecular identifiers. Via MiXCR, TCRdb re-called the PCR reads, giving one row per CDR3 protein. The sample holds around 270,000 distinct CDR3 sequences, over 9.5% seen once. The junction had 3 bases not matched to a gene; V was cut back by 3 bases and J by 0 bases. CDR1 SGHRS and CDR2 YFSETQ come from the germline V gene. The CDR3 runs 15 residues. The sequence derives from a boy under two years old with acute myeloid leukemia, due to receive a stem cell transplant. This chain connects TRBV5-1 to TRBJ2-1; 7 bases agree with TRBD2. Sequencing used PBMCs, obtained before TCRalphabeta/CD19-depleted stem cell transplant. The CDR3 region is CASSWGGSSYNEQFF. The CDR3 DNA reads TGCGCCAGCAGCTGGGGGGGTAGCTCCTACAATGAGCAGTTCTTC. Combining the CDR3 with reference TRBV5-1 and TRBJ2-1 gives the whole variable domain KAGVTQTPRYLIKTRGQQVTLSCSPISGHRSVSWYQQTPGQGLQFLFEYFSETQRNKGNFPGRFSGRQFSNSRSEMNVSTLELGDSALYLCASSWGGSSYNEQFFGPGTRLTVL.